This TCR beta chain was retrieved from a study of T cells after posttransplantation cyclophosphamide. Cells defined as naive were viable CD3+CD4+ or CD3+CD8+ and CCR7+CD45RA+CD45RO-CD95-CD27+CD28+. The CDR3 loop spans 15 amino acids. V shed 0 bases and J shed 2 bases, with 10 bases lying between them. Germline V CDR1 and CDR2: SGDLS, YYNGEE. Assay: immunoSEQ multiplex PCR; the TCRdb copy retains only in-frame clones and omits some. The sample consists of 25,000 to 35,000 clones, 80% to 95% of them appearing once. The sequence came from a woman aged 60-75 years in good health, CMV-negative, and a related stem cell transplant donor. Sequenced sample: naive CD4+ T cells sorted from PBMCs. This chain links TRBV9 with TRBJ2-3; D possibly corresponds to TRBD2 (6 bases). The DNA of the CDR3 is TGTGCCAGCAGCGTAGTGAGCGGGTTCACAGATACGCAGTATTTT. It codes for CASSVVSGFTDTQYF.